The rows below give T cell receptor beta chains drawn from one sample of a study of blood T cell repertoires in COVID-19. Here immunoSEQ multiplex PCR was the method, and the copy in TCRdb shows in-frame clones only, minus some. Of 200,000 to 300,000 clones listed, roughly 85% are singletons. Input material: PBMCs or T cells enriched from blood (not recorded which). All receptors derive from a woman in her fifties or sixties with acute COVID-19. Each CDR3 is given with its conserved first and last residue. Each record gives: D gene, V gene, clone size, J gene, CDR3 DNA, CDR3 protein. D genes are given only for firm matches. Some rows mark clone size as missing; the rest say once, few, many or name a class of expanded clone.

d_gene: -
v_gene: TRBV5-1
abundance: -
j_gene: TRBJ1-4
CDR3nt: TGCGCCAGCAGCTTCCAGGAAAATGAAAAACTGTTTTTT
CDR3aa: CASSFQENEKLFF

d_gene: -
v_gene: TRBV6-4
abundance: -
j_gene: TRBJ1-2
CDR3nt: TGTGCCAGCAGTGACAATCGGTTTCGGGGTTACAGTGGCTACACCTTC
CDR3aa: CASSDNRFRGYSGYTF

d_gene: TRBD1
v_gene: TRBV2
abundance: few
j_gene: TRBJ1-1
CDR3nt: TGTGCCAGCAGCAGGGACAGGAGTACGAACACTGAAGCTTTCTTT
CDR3aa: CASSRDRSTNTEAFF

d_gene: -
v_gene: TRBV19
abundance: -
j_gene: TRBJ2-1
CDR3nt: TGTGCCAGTAGTATGATGGTGCGTAGCGTGGGGTCGAGGAATGAGCAGTTCTTC
CDR3aa: CASSMMVRSVGSRNEQFF

d_gene: TRBD1
v_gene: TRBV7-2
abundance: many
j_gene: TRBJ1-2
CDR3nt: TGTGCCAGCAGCTCCTTGGACAGGGCGGGCTATGGCTACACCTTC
CDR3aa: CASSSLDRAGYGYTF

d_gene: -
v_gene: TRBV4-3
abundance: -
j_gene: TRBJ2-5
CDR3nt: TGCGCCAGCAGCCAAGACCTGCGCCGAGAGACCCAGTACTTC
CDR3aa: CASSQDLRRETQYF

d_gene: TRBD2
v_gene: TRBV5-1
abundance: -
j_gene: TRBJ2-3
CDR3nt: TGCGCCAGCCTTCCCCAACTAGCGGGGAGCGCAGATACGCAGTATTTT
CDR3aa: CASLPQLAGSADTQYF

d_gene: -
v_gene: TRBV7-9
abundance: many
j_gene: TRBJ1-1
CDR3nt: TGTGCCAGCAACAGGGAATACACTGAAGCTTTCTTT
CDR3aa: CASNREYTEAFF

d_gene: -
v_gene: TRBV12-3/TRBV12-4
abundance: -
j_gene: TRBJ1-4
CDR3nt: TGTGCCAGCAGTTTTACATCCGAAAAACTGTTTTTT
CDR3aa: CASSFTSEKLFF

d_gene: TRBD2
v_gene: TRBV5-4
abundance: -
j_gene: TRBJ2-3
CDR3nt: TGTGCCAGCAGGTGGCGGGGGGCCCCAGATACGCAGTATTTT
CDR3aa: CASRWRGAPDTQYF

d_gene: -
v_gene: TRBV5-6
abundance: -
j_gene: TRBJ1-1
CDR3nt: TGTGCCAGCAGCCCTGGCGGCGGGACCACTGAAGCTTTCTTT
CDR3aa: CASSPGGGTTEAFF

d_gene: -
v_gene: TRBV6-1
abundance: -
j_gene: TRBJ1-6
CDR3nt: TGTGCCAGCAGTGAAAGAGACACTAGCTCCTATAATTCACCCCTCCACTTT
CDR3aa: CASSERDTSSYNSPLHF

d_gene: -
v_gene: TRBV5-8
abundance: -
j_gene: TRBJ1-1
CDR3nt: TGTGCCAGCAGCGGCTGGCGGGATCTGAACACTGAAGCTTTCTTT
CDR3aa: CASSGWRDLNTEAFF

d_gene: TRBD1
v_gene: TRBV6-2/TRBV6-3
abundance: once
j_gene: TRBJ2-1
CDR3nt: TGTGCCAGCAGCACGGACAGGGGGCACTCCCTTTTACACAATGAGCAGTTCTTC
CDR3aa: CASSTDRGHSLLHNEQFF

d_gene: TRBD1
v_gene: TRBV18
abundance: -
j_gene: TRBJ2-3
CDR3nt: TGTGCCAGCTCCAGACAGGGGGATACGCAGTATTTT
CDR3aa: CASSRQGDTQYF

d_gene: -
v_gene: TRBV6-5
abundance: -
j_gene: TRBJ1-1
CDR3nt: TGTGCCAGCAGTTACCAGACATTTGGCACTGAAGCTTTCTTT
CDR3aa: CASSYQTFGTEAFF

d_gene: TRBD2
v_gene: TRBV6-2/TRBV6-3
abundance: -
j_gene: TRBJ2-3
CDR3nt: TGTGCCAGCATCCCGGGACTACCGGCCGATACGCAGTATTTT
CDR3aa: CASIPGLPADTQYF

d_gene: TRBD1
v_gene: TRBV7-2
abundance: -
j_gene: TRBJ1-4
CDR3nt: TGTGCCAGCAGCTTGGACAGGCTTAATGAAAAACTGTTTTTT
CDR3aa: CASSLDRLNEKLFF

d_gene: -
v_gene: TRBV14
abundance: -
j_gene: TRBJ1-1
CDR3nt: TGTGCCAGCAGCCACTCTGTTAACACCCTTGAAGCTTTCTTT
CDR3aa: CASSHSVNTLEAFF

d_gene: -
v_gene: TRBV6-5
abundance: -
j_gene: TRBJ1-3
CDR3nt: TGTGCCTTTCAGGGAGGGTACTCTGGAAACACCATATATTTT
CDR3aa: CAFQGGYSGNTIYF

d_gene: -
v_gene: TRBV19
abundance: -
j_gene: TRBJ2-2
CDR3nt: TGTGCCAGTAGTTGGCGTCAGGGTGCCGGGGAGCTGTTTTTT
CDR3aa: CASSWRQGAGELFF

d_gene: -
v_gene: TRBV5-1
abundance: many
j_gene: TRBJ1-6
CDR3nt: TGCGCCAGCAGAGCCGGGGGGAATAATTCACCCCTCCACTTT
CDR3aa: CASRAGGNNSPLHF

d_gene: -
v_gene: TRBV15
abundance: -
j_gene: TRBJ1-6
CDR3nt: TGTGCCACCAGTGCGACAGATTATAATTCACCCCTCCACTTT
CDR3aa: CATSATDYNSPLHF

d_gene: -
v_gene: TRBV15
abundance: -
j_gene: TRBJ1-6
CDR3nt: TGTGCCACCAGCAGAGTTCGGGAGAACTCACCCCTCCACTTT
CDR3aa: CATSRVRENSPLHF

d_gene: -
v_gene: TRBV7-9
abundance: few
j_gene: TRBJ1-6
CDR3nt: TGTGCCAGCACCCTTACAGGGTCGGATTCACCCCTCCACTTT
CDR3aa: CASTLTGSDSPLHF

d_gene: TRBD1
v_gene: TRBV5-6
abundance: -
j_gene: TRBJ1-4
CDR3nt: TGTGCCAGCAGCTTATCCAGGGGGAATGAAAAACTGTTTTTT
CDR3aa: CASSLSRGNEKLFF

d_gene: TRBD1
v_gene: TRBV30
abundance: once
j_gene: TRBJ1-1
CDR3nt: TGTGCCTGGAGTCTTAAGGACAGGGGGAACACTGAAGCTTTCTTT
CDR3aa: CAWSLKDRGNTEAFF

d_gene: TRBD1
v_gene: TRBV18
abundance: -
j_gene: TRBJ1-6
CDR3nt: TGTGCCAGCTCACCTTCGGGACAGTCGGGGAATTCACCCCTCCACTTT
CDR3aa: CASSPSGQSGNSPLHF

d_gene: -
v_gene: TRBV27
abundance: -
j_gene: TRBJ1-2
CDR3nt: TGTGCCAGCAGGAGGAATGGGGAGGCTTCTGGCTACACCTTC
CDR3aa: CASRRNGEASGYTF

d_gene: TRBD2
v_gene: TRBV10-3
abundance: once
j_gene: TRBJ2-2
CDR3nt: TGTGCCATCAGTGGGTCTAGCGGGGGGATCCACACCGGGGAGCTGTTTTTT
CDR3aa: CAISGSSGGIHTGELFF

d_gene: TRBD1
v_gene: TRBV13
abundance: -
j_gene: TRBJ1-1
CDR3nt: TGTGCCAGCAGCACAGGGGCTGTGAACACTGAAGCTTTCTTT
CDR3aa: CASSTGAVNTEAFF

d_gene: TRBD1
v_gene: TRBV7-8
abundance: -
j_gene: TRBJ1-2
CDR3nt: TGTGCCAGCAGCTTAGCCGGGACAGTCGATGGCTACACCTTC
CDR3aa: CASSLAGTVDGYTF

d_gene: TRBD1
v_gene: TRBV15
abundance: -
j_gene: TRBJ1-3
CDR3nt: TGTGCCACCAGCAGAAGTCAGGGGGATAGGGGAAACACCATATATTTT
CDR3aa: CATSRSQGDRGNTIYF

d_gene: TRBD1
v_gene: TRBV19
abundance: once
j_gene: TRBJ2-5
CDR3nt: TGTGCCAGTAGTGCCTCACAGGGGACCCTGACGCGAAAGACCCAGTACTTC
CDR3aa: CASSASQGTLTRKTQYF

d_gene: TRBD1
v_gene: TRBV7-9
abundance: -
j_gene: TRBJ1-2
CDR3nt: TGTGCCAGCAGCTTAGCGAAGCAGGGGGGCACCTTC
CDR3aa: CASSLAKQGGTF

d_gene: TRBD1
v_gene: TRBV30
abundance: few
j_gene: TRBJ1-1
CDR3nt: TGTGCCTGGACCCCTTTGGACAGGGAGAACACTGAAGCTTTCTTT
CDR3aa: CAWTPLDRENTEAFF

d_gene: -
v_gene: TRBV11-2
abundance: -
j_gene: TRBJ2-2
CDR3nt: TGTGCCAGCAGCCCAGGAGGACCACTTGGGGAGCTGTTTTTT
CDR3aa: CASSPGGPLGELFF

d_gene: -
v_gene: TRBV27
abundance: -
j_gene: TRBJ1-2
CDR3nt: TGTGCCAGCAGGCTACAGGGAGGGTCTGGCTACACCTTC
CDR3aa: CASRLQGGSGYTF

d_gene: -
v_gene: TRBV19
abundance: -
j_gene: TRBJ1-2
CDR3nt: TGTGCCAGTAGTATACTACAGGGAAAAAAAAACGGCTACACCTTC
CDR3aa: CASSILQGKKNGYTF

d_gene: -
v_gene: TRBV27
abundance: -
j_gene: TRBJ1-2
CDR3nt: TGTGCCAGCAGTTCGGTCCGAGGCAGCGGCTACACCTTC
CDR3aa: CASSSVRGSGYTF